Each of the 19 T cell receptor beta chains below was sequenced from the same sample in a study of blood T cells in healthy people across ages. It was with a sample-barcoded 5' primer and a J-beta primer mix that a second PCR of roughly 7 to 11 cycles was run. Via MiXCR, TCRdb re-called the 5' RACE reads, giving one row per CDR3 protein. Found here are roughly 2 million distinct CDR3 sequences, approximately 50% of them singletons; the top ten hold over 2%. The sample was blood. The receptors come from a woman aged 40 to 49 in good health.

As regards this clonotype: The junction departs from the called germline gene at one end, perhaps through a read error. CDR3 protein: CASSFGGGNEQFF. The CDR3 DNA is TGTGCCAGCAGCTTCGGCGGGGGGAATGAGCAGTTCTTC. The chain links TRBV5-1 to TRBJ2-1; 8 positions agree with TRBD2. This CDR3 is 13 amino acids long. In germline, CDR1 is SGHRS, CDR2 YFSETQ.

V gene TRBV5-1 combines with J gene TRBJ2-5; 13 nucleotides align to TRBD2. Germline CDR1 and CDR2: SGHRS and YFSETQ. CDR3 length equals 14 residues. J gave up 6 bases and V 3 bases, and 2 bases lay outside the gene matches. The CDR3 DNA is TGCGCCAGCAGCTCGACTAGCGGGGGGCAGACCCAGTACTTC. Translation gives CASSSTSGGQTQYF.

Many counts were recorded for this clonotype. V usage is TRBV20-1 and J usage is TRBJ2-7; D gene unclear. This CDR3 comprises 13 residues. Trimming left V 0 bases short and J 1 base short, with 7 bases between. Germline values: CDR1 DFQATT, CDR2 SNEGSKA (reference sequence). This CDR3 is CSARESRSYEQYF. The CDR3 DNA follows: TGCAGTGCTAGAGAATCTCGGTCCTACGAGCAGTACTTC.

The CDR3 DNA reads TGTGCCAGCAGTTCTCTGAAAACCCGGGGTAACTATGGCTACACCTTC. Translation gives CASSSLKTRGNYGYTF. V gene TRBV6-2 or TRBV6-3 combines with J gene TRBJ1-2; D remains unclear. The V end lost 4 bases, the J end lost 1 base, and 16 bases lay between the germline ends. The V gene's germline CDR1 is MNHEY and CDR2 SVGEGT. This CDR3 is 16 amino acids long.

This clonotype was seen more than once but under ten times. The V call is TRBV4-2, the J call TRBJ2-1; perhaps TRBD2 as D (6 bases). Trimming left V 10 bases short and J 5 bases short, with 15 bases between. The germline V gene encodes CDR1 LGHNA and CDR2 YNFKEQ. This CDR3 comprises 13 residues. CDR3 in DNA: TGTGCCACAGGGATCGGCGGGGACAATGAGCAGTTCTTC. Translated: CATGIGGDNEQFF.

The count of this clonotype is one. The rearrangement joins TRBV20-1 to TRBJ2-1; TRBD2 is a possible D gene (7 bases). The length of the CDR3 is 12 residues. V was cut by 3 bases and J by 9 bases, with 12 bases left in between. The germline CDR1 and CDR2 sequences are DFQATT and SNEGSKA (reference sequence). The CDR3 bases are TGCAGTGCTAGGGGGGGAGGGGGTGAGCAGTTCTTC. This codes for CSARGGGGEQFF.

This chain links TRBV20-1 with TRBJ1-2; D might be TRBD1 (5 bases). V was trimmed by 1 base and J by 6 bases, leaving 12 bases between them. This CDR3 has 13 residues. Germline values: CDR1 DFQATT, CDR2 SNEGSKA (reference sequence). The CDR3: CSARVWGADGYTF. The CDR3 DNA reads TGCAGTGCTAGAGTTTGGGGCGCGGATGGCTACACCTTC.

This chain uses TRBV9 with TRBJ1-1; D is undetermined. This CDR3 is built from 12 residues. The V end lost 0 bases, the J end lost 8 bases, and 8 bases lay between the germline ends. Per the germline V gene, CDR1 is SGDLS and CDR2 is YYNGEE. The CDR3: CASSVEGQEAFF. In DNA form, the CDR3 reads TGTGCCAGCAGCGTAGAGGGCCAGGAAGCTTTCTTT. Full variable domain (missing parts from reference TRBV9 and TRBJ1-1): DSGVTQTPKHLITATGQRVTLRCSPRSGDLSVYWYQQSLDQGLQFLIQYYNGEERAKGNILERFSAQQFPDLHSELNLSSLELGDSALYFCASSVEGQEAFFGQGTRLTVV.

The chain combines TRBV11-2 with TRBJ2-3; TRBD2 might be the D (5 bases). Germline-derived CDR1 and CDR2 are SGHAT and FQNNGV. The length of the CDR3 is 16 residues. The V end was cut by 2 bases, the J end by 0 bases, with 12 bases between. The CDR3 nucleotides are TGTGCCAGCAGCTTACTCCGCGGGCTTAGCACAGATACGCAGTATTTT. It translates to CASSLLRGLSTDTQYF.

This clonotype was found a few times. The CDR3 DNA is TGTGCCAGCAGCTCTGACCCGAACCGGTGGGATACGCAGTATTTT. Translating gives CASSSDPNRWDTQYF. V and J are TRBV9 and TRBJ2-3; no reliable D call. The CDR3 extends over 15 amino acids. Germline values: CDR1 SGDLS, CDR2 YYNGEE. Trimming cost V 4 bases and J 6 bases, with 18 bases left between them.

V usage is TRBV4-3 and J usage is TRBJ2-7; TRBD2 is a possible D gene (6 bases). Per germline, CDR1 LGHNA and CDR2 YSLEER. Trimming took off 0 bases at V and 2 bases at J, with 8 bases between the two ends. The CDR3 totals 14 residues. As DNA, the CDR3 is TGCGCCAGCAGCCAAGAGGCGGGACCCTACGAGCAGTACTTC. It yields the protein CASSQEAGPYEQYF.

This clonotype was recorded a few times. This chain links TRBV7-2 with TRBJ1-2; 7 positions agree with TRBD1. Germline CDR1 is SGHTA and CDR2 is FQGNSA. The CDR3 runs to 16 residues. The V segment lost 4 bases and the J segment 3 bases; nucleotides outside the gene matches: 11. In nucleotides, the CDR3 is TGTGCCAGCAGCTACCGTCGGACAGGAGTAGACTATGGCTACACCTTC. This codes for CASSYRRTGVDYGYTF.

About this clonotype itself: Mismatch with germline at one junction end may stem from a read error. The chain joins TRBV27 to TRBJ1-2; 7 nucleotides match TRBD1. Per germline, CDR1 MNHEY and CDR2 SMNVEV (reference sequence). The length of the CDR3 is 16 residues. DNA of the CDR3: TGTGCCAGCAGTTTGAACAGGGGACGCCTTGACTATGGATACACCTTC. It codes for CASSLNRGRLDYGYTF.

J is TRBJ2-5 and V is TRBV7-3, with 9 bases identical to TRBD2. The CDR3 is made up of 14 amino acids. CDR1 SGHTA and CDR2 FQGTGA come from the germline V gene. V shed 3 bases and J 7 bases; nucleotides not matched to a gene: 6. This CDR3 reads CASSLLAGSGTQYF. CDR3 bases: TGTGCCAGCAGCTTGCTAGCGGGGTCCGGGACCCAGTACTTC.

The V call is TRBV29-1, the J call TRBJ1-2, with unresolved D. The ends were cut back, 4 bases at V and 6 bases at J, with 12 bases in the middle. Germline V gene lookup returns CDR1 SQVTM and CDR2 ANQGSEA. The length of the CDR3 is 12 residues. The CDR3 DNA reads as TGCAGCGTTGTCCGGCAGGACGATGGCTACACCTTC. Amino acids: CSVVRQDDGYTF.

The chain recombines TRBV24-1 with TRBJ2-5, with 7 bases that match TRBD1. Germline CDR1 reads KGHDR; CDR2 reads SFDVKD. The CDR3 sequence is 16 residues long. Trimming removed 3 bases from V and 1 base from J; junction bases left unmatched: 7. CDR3 in amino acids: CATSDESTGIQETQYF. In nucleotides, the CDR3 is TGTGCCACCAGTGATGAATCGACAGGGATCCAAGAGACCCAGTACTTC.

V gene TRBV28 combines with J gene TRBJ1-5, with unresolved D. CDR1 is MDHEN, CDR2 SYDVKM, per germline. V was shortened by 5 bases and J by 6 bases, with 11 bases between the two germline ends. The length of the CDR3 is 13 residues. In DNA, the CDR3 is TGTGCCAGCAGTAGTTCCCTCGGTCAGCCCCAGCATTTT. Amino acid sequence: CASSSSLGQPQHF.

This clonotype was recorded a few times. The rearrangement uses TRBV28 and TRBJ2-1, with D unclear. Germline V CDR1 and CDR2: MDHEN, SYDVKM. V was clipped by 4 bases and J by 7 bases, with 14 bases between them. The length of the CDR3 is 14 residues. CDR3 DNA: TGTGCCAGCAGTTCCCCCAACCCGTTGAATGAGCAGTTCTTC. Protein: CASSSPNPLNEQFF.

The chain uses TRBV6-2 or TRBV6-3 and TRBJ1-1, with D possibly TRBD1 on 6 matching bases. V was trimmed by 10 bases and J by 3 bases, leaving 18 bases between them. The germline V gene has CDR1 MNHEY and CDR2 SVGEGT. The CDR3 runs to 14 residues. CDR3 in DNA: TGTGCCACCTTCCTTACAGGGTTGGACACTGAAGCTTTCTTT. This encodes CATFLTGLDTEAFF.